The 19 T cell receptor beta chains listed next were all sequenced from one sample in a study of Graves' ophthalmopathy and Graves' hyperthyroidism. Beta-chain TCR CDR3 regions were amplified from RNA transcripts. An opening RT-PCR round employed HTBI primers and preceded a second-round multiplex PCR. TCRdb independently ran MiXCR on the multiplex PCR reads; one entry per CDR3 protein. The table lists 680,000 or so distinct CDR3 sequences, 22% of them singletons, with more than 5.5% in the top ten. The sequenced sample consisted of peripheral blood. Receptors originate from a woman in her late teens or twenties with stable Graves' hyperthyroidism. Some clones in this sample may be carry-over from other donors' samples.

The chain has TRBV6-5 and TRBJ2-7, with TRBD1 matching over 9 bases. This CDR3 is 16 amino acids long. The germline CDR1 and CDR2 sequences are MNHEY and SVGAGI. Trimming took 4 bases from V and 3 from J; bases not matched to a gene: 10. The CDR3 DNA reads as TGTGCCAGCAGTTCACCTTCCGGGACAGGGAACTACGAGCAGTACTTC. Its protein product is CASSSPSGTGNYEQYF.

Many counts were recorded for this clonotype. The rearrangement uses TRBV5-1 and TRBJ2-7, with D possibly being TRBD1 or TRBD2 (5 bases each). This CDR3 region has 16 residues. Trimming took off 4 bases at V and 0 bases at J, with 17 bases between the two ends. Germline V CDR1 and CDR2: SGHRS, YFSETQ. The CDR3 region is CASSHTDGTASYEQYF. The CDR3 nucleotides are TGCGCCAGCAGCCACACAGACGGGACGGCCTCCTACGAGCAGTACTTC.

Ten or more counts support this clonotype. The chain has TRBV7-9 and TRBJ2-5; D possibly uses TRBD1 or TRBD2 (5 bases each). The CDR3 consists of 14 residues. Looked up from germline, CDR1 is SEHNR and CDR2 is FQNEAQ (reference sequence). V lost 5 bases, J lost 4 bases, and 14 bases lay in between. The CDR3 DNA sequence: TGTGCCAGCAGCCCCGGGACCACCGTAGAGACCCAGTACTTC. Residues: CASSPGTTVETQYF.

The chain links TRBV6-2 or TRBV6-3 to TRBJ2-7; D gene ambiguous. Trimming stripped 2 bases from V and 4 bases from J, with 12 bases between. This CDR3 is built from 14 residues. The germline V gene has CDR1 MNHEY and CDR2 SVGEGT. The CDR3 sequence is CASSYVEHGYEQYF. The CDR3 region has the DNA TGTGCCAGCAGTTACGTCGAACACGGATACGAGCAGTACTTC.

The table lists this clonotype with many counts. The chain links TRBV12-3 or TRBV12-4 to TRBJ2-7, with 8 bases identical to TRBD1. Losses at the gene ends were 3 bases for V and 4 bases for J; bases not matched to a gene: 5. The CDR3 is 14 amino acids. In DNA form, the CDR3 reads TGTGCCAGCAGTTTCTGGACAGGGAATTACGAGCAGTACTTC. Translation: CASSFWTGNYEQYF.

The chain recombines TRBV12-3 or TRBV12-4 with TRBJ1-2; no firm D call. V lost 3 bases and J lost 4, with 12 bases in between. This CDR3 spans 14 amino acids. The CDR3 loop is CASSFFLGPYGYTF. In nucleotides, the CDR3 is TGTGCCAGCAGTTTCTTCCTTGGGCCCTATGGCTACACCTTC.

The chain has TRBV6-1 and TRBJ1-5; tentatively, D is TRBD1 (6 bases). The CDR3 sequence is 14 residues long. V was cut by 6 bases and J by 6 bases, with 15 bases left in between. Germline V gene data show CDR1 as MNHNS and CDR2 as SASEGT. Here the CDR3 DNA reads TGTGCCAGCAGAAAGGGGGTGTCGGCTCAGCCCCAGCATTTT. Amino acid sequence: CASRKGVSAQPQHF.

This clonotype has only a few counts. The chain combines TRBV20-1 with TRBJ1-1; D might be TRBD1 (6 bases). CDR3 length equals 12 residues. Looked up from germline, CDR1 is DFQATT and CDR2 is SNEGSKA (reference sequence). CDR3 sequence reads: CGGRHANTEAFF. In DNA form, the CDR3 reads TGCGGGGGCCGCCACGCGAACACTGAAGCTTTCTTT.

The gene calls are TRBV19 and TRBJ1-5; 9 bases are shared with TRBD1. In germline, CDR1 is LNHDA, CDR2 SQIVND (reference sequence). The trim removed 7 bases at V and 8 bases at J, leaving 12 bases unmatched. The CDR3 extends over 15 amino acids. CDR3: CASTDLGQGGEPQHF. CDR3 coding DNA: TGTGCCAGTACCGACCTGGGACAGGGCGGTGAGCCCCAGCATTTT.

V and J are TRBV6-1 and TRBJ2-2; maybe TRBD1 (7 bases). Trimming removed 6 bases at V and 6 bases at J, with 17 bases between. CDR1 is MNHNS, CDR2 SASEGT, per germline. The CDR3 is made up of 15 amino acids. CDR3 protein: CASRRGTDGPGELFF. CDR3 nucleotide sequence: TGTGCCAGCAGACGGGGGACAGACGGGCCCGGGGAGCTGTTTTTT.

On this clonotype: Just one base apart from a much larger clone, this may be a read error. This chain connects TRBV7-3 to TRBJ2-5; the match to TRBD2 covers 9 bases. With the DNA end fitting TRBJ2-1 better, the J assignment may be wrong. The CDR3 spans 12 residues. In germline, CDR1 is SGHTA, CDR2 FQGTGA. The CDR3 protein is CASRRGGYEQFF. In nucleotides, the CDR3 is TGTGCCAGCAGGCGGGGGGGCTATGAGCAGTTCTTC.

This clonotype occurred many times. J is TRBJ2-4 and V is TRBV28, with D unclear. The CDR3 totals 15 residues. Germline V lookup: CDR1 MDHEN, CDR2 SYDVKM. The germline V and J ends were trimmed by 6 bases and 0 bases, with 12 bases remaining between them. The CDR3, as DNA: TGTGCCAGCAGCCTCCCGAGCTTAGCCAAAAACATTCAGTACTTC. Residues: CASSLPSLAKNIQYF.

The gene calls are TRBV19 and TRBJ1-5; 8 bases map to TRBD1. Germline trimming cut 7 bases from V and 6 bases from J; bases unmatched to any gene: 11. CDR1 is LNHDA, CDR2 SQIVND, per germline (reference sequence). CDR3 size: 15 residues. Written as DNA, the CDR3 is TGTGCCAGTACCACCGACAGGGGATGGGGTCAGCCCCAGCATTTT. It translates to CASTTDRGWGQPQHF.

This clonotype was picked up a small number of times. The gene calls are TRBV5-1 and TRBJ2-4, with D maybe TRBD1 (5 bases). Germline V lookup: CDR1 SGHRS, CDR2 YFSETQ. The CDR3 covers 14 residues. V lost 3 bases to trimming and J lost 7 bases, with 14 bases between them. The CDR3 sequence is CASSSQGPVNIQYF. In nucleotides, the CDR3 is TGCGCCAGCAGCTCTCAGGGCCCGGTGAACATTCAGTACTTC.

This chain connects TRBV6-4 to TRBJ1-5; 7 bases match TRBD1. V gave up 4 bases and J gave up 2 bases; unmatched junction bases: 5. CDR1 is MRHNA and CDR2 is SNTAGT in the germline V gene. The CDR3 is 15 amino acids. The DNA for the CDR3 is TGTGCCAGCAGTGCCACAGGGGAGGGCAATCAGCCCCAGCATTTT. It is translated as CASSATGEGNQPQHF.

This clonotype turned up a few times. The chain recombines TRBV12-3 or TRBV12-4 with TRBJ2-5; D tentatively fits TRBD1 or TRBD2 (6 bases each). Trimming pared 6 bases from V and 2 bases from J, leaving 16 bases between. This CDR3 region has 15 residues. The CDR3 region has the DNA TGTGCCAGCAGGGCCAGAGGGGGGTGGCAAGAGACCCAGTACTTC. Its protein product is CASRARGGWQETQYF.

V usage is TRBV6-2 or TRBV6-3 and J usage is TRBJ1-2, with a possible D match to TRBD1 (5 bases). Germline loops: CDR1 MNHEY, CDR2 SVGEGT. The CDR3 consists of 13 residues. Deletions cut 5 bases from V and 7 bases from J, with 14 bases between. CDR3 in amino acids: CASSPDSHSGYTF. The CDR3 DNA reads TGTGCCAGCAGTCCTGACAGCCATAGTGGCTACACCTTC.

This clonotype was counted many times. In DNA form, the CDR3 reads TGTGCCAGCAGTTTCGGGACCGGGATCTACGAGCAGTACTTC. Translation gives CASSFGTGIYEQYF. This rearrangement joins TRBV28 to TRBJ2-7; D is perhaps TRBD1 or TRBD2 (5 bases each). Germline V CDR1 and CDR2: MDHEN, SYDVKM. The CDR3 extends over 14 amino acids. Deletions cut 3 bases from V and 3 bases from J, with 12 bases between.

This clonotype was counted at least ten times. The chain joins TRBV12-3 or TRBV12-4 to TRBJ2-7, with 7 bases that match TRBD1. CDR3 length: 16 residues. The J segment lost 3 bases and the V segment lost 1 base, leaving 9 bases of the junction unmatched. The CDR3 region is CASSLVSGTAHYEQYF. The CDR3 coding sequence is TGTGCCAGCAGTTTAGTGTCCGGGACAGCTCACTACGAGCAGTACTTC.